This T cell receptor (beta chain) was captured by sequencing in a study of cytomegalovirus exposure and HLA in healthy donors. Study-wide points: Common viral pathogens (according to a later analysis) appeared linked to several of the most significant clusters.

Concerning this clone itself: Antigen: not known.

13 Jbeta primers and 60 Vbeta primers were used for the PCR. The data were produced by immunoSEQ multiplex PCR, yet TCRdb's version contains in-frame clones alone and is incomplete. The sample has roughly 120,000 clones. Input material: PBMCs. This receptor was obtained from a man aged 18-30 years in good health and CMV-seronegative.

The CDR3 bases are TGCAGTCCAAGGAGGGTAGGTAATGAGCAGTTCTTC. Protein: CSPRRVGNEQFF. This chain joins TRBV29-1 and TRBJ2-1, with D possibly being TRBD2 (6 bases). This CDR3 spans 12 amino acids. Germline assignment: CDR1 SQVTM and CDR2 ANQGSEA.